The source of this T cell receptor (beta chain) is a study of blood T cell repertoires in COVID-19. Repertoires were generated with immunoSEQ multiplex PCR, while TCRdb's copy carries only in-frame clones and drops some. The sample records about 250,000 clones, around 85% being singletons. CDR3 size: 17 residues. This receptor was taken from an older woman with active or convalescent COVID-19. The V gene is TRBV12-2, the J gene TRBJ2-3; the listed D gene, TRBD2, was not tested against the DNA. TRBV12-2 is an annotated pseudogene. Sequenced input: peripheral blood. For the CDR3, the DNA is TGTGCAAGTCGCTTTAGTGGACTAGCGGGCTGCACAGATACGCAGTATTTT. Translated, it gives CASRFSGLAGCTDTQYF.